This T cell receptor beta chain was documented in a study of T cell clonality in common variable immunodeficiency. General study findings and limits: Links between repertoire features and CVID complications were heterogeneity-limited.

CDR1 is SGHRS and CDR2 is YFSETQ in the germline V gene. The length of the CDR3 is 13 residues. This clone was found a few times. The target antigen is unknown. A much larger clone lies one base from this, so it may be a read error. The CDR3 end is not reached by the read, which stops 3 residues before it; the germline J gene fills it in. CVID and control samples used equivalent genomic DNA input. TCRdb's table, derived via immunoSEQ multiplex PCR, lists solely in-frame clones and lacks some. The data show about 40,000 clones, with none appearing a single time. Caucasian heritage predominated among both patients and controls.

The sequenced sample was peripheral blood mononuclear cells. The V and J genes are TRBV5-1 and TRBJ1-1; no firm D call. The TCR originated in a person aged 18 to 70 in good health. CDR3 DNA, as far as it was read: TGCGCCAACAGCTTGGTTGGCTACACTGAA. Protein product: CANSLVGYTE. The whole CDR3 is CANSLVGYTEAFF.